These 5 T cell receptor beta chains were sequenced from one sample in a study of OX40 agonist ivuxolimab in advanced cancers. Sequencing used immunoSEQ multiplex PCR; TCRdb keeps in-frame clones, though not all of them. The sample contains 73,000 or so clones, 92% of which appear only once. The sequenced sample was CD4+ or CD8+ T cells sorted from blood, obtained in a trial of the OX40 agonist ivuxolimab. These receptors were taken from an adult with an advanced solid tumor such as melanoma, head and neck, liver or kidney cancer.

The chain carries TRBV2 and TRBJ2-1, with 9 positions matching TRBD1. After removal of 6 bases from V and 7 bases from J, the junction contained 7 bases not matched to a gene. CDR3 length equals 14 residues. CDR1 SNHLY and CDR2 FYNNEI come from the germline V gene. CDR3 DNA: TGTGCCAGCAGGCCGGGACAGGGCGATAATGAGCAGTTCTTC. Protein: CASRPGQGDNEQFF.

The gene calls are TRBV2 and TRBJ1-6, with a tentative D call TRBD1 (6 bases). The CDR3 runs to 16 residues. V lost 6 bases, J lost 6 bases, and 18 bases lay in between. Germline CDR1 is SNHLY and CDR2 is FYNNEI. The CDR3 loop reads CASRVQGRLGNSPLHF. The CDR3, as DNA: TGTGCCAGCAGGGTACAGGGACGGTTGGGTAATTCACCCCTCCACTTT.

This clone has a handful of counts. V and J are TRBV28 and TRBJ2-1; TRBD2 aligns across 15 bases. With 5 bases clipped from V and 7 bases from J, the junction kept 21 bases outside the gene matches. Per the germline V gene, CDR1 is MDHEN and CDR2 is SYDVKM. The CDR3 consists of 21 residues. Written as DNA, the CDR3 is TGTGCCAGCAGTACCGTAAGGGCCGGACTAGCGGGAGGGTTAGGGCGGAATGAGCAGTTCTTC. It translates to CASSTVRAGLAGGLGRNEQFF.

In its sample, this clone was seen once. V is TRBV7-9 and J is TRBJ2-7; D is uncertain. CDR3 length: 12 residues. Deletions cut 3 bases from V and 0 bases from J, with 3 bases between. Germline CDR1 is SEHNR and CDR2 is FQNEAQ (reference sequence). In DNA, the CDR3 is TGTGCCAGCAGCTTGAGCTCCTACGAGCAGTACTTC. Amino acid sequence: CASSLSSYEQYF.

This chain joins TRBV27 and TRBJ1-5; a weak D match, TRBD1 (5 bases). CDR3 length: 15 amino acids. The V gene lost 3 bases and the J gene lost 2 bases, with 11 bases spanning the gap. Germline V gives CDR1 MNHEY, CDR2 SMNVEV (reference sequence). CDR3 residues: CASSFGQGGNQPQHF. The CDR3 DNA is TGTGCCAGCAGTTTCGGGCAGGGCGGCAATCAGCCCCAGCATTTT.